This T cell receptor beta chain comes out of a study of cytomegalovirus exposure and HLA in healthy donors. The CDR3 spans 14 residues. Germline-derived CDR1 and CDR2 are GTSNPN and SVGIG (reference sequence). V was clipped by 7 bases and J by 7 bases; unmatched bases: 12. The study ran its PCR with 60 Vbeta and 13 Jbeta primers. Sequencing was performed with immunoSEQ multiplex PCR; in TCRdb, only in-frame clones are kept and a portion is missing. This sample's table has under 65,000 clones. A note on this clone: Antigen specificity is unknown.

Study findings and constraints: HLA alleles showed associations with approximately 15,000 TCR beta sequences in a later analysis, at a 0.05 false discovery rate. For most TCR beta V segments, an earlier analysis put the productive rate at about 87% or about 30% of the time.

The TCR comes from a woman between 40 and 50 years old in good health and CMV-seronegative. This rearrangement joins TRBV30 to TRBJ1-2; TRBD1 agrees at 10 bases. The sequencing sample was made of PBMCs. CDR3 sequence reads: CASTSGQGISGYTF. DNA for the CDR3: TGTGCCTCGACTTCGGGACAGGGGATCTCTGGCTACACCTTC.